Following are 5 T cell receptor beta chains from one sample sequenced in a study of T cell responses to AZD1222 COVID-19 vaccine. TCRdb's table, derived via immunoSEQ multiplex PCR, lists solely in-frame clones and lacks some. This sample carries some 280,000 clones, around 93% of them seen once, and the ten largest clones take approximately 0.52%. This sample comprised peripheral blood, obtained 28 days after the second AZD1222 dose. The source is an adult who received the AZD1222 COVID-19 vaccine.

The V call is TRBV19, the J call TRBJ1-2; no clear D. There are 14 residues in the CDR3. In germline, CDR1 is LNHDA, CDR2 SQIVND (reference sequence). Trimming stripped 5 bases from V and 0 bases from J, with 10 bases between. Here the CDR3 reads CASSRAPTNYGYTF. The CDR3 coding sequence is TGTGCCAGTAGTCGCGCGCCTACTAACTATGGCTACACCTTC.

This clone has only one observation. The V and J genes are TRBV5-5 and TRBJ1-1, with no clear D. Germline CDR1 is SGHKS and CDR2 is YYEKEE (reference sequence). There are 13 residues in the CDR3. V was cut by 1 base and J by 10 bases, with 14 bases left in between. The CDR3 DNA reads TGTGCCAGCAGCTTGAACGGATACCCAGGAGCTTTCTTT. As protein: CASSLNGYPGAFF.

The CDR3, as DNA: TGTGCCAGTAGTATGGATGGACAGGGGGCGGTCGAGCAGTACTTC. Encoded protein: CASSMDGQGAVEQYF. This sequence joins TRBV19 and TRBJ2-7, with 11 bases that match TRBD1. Germline V lookup: CDR1 LNHDA, CDR2 SQIVND (reference sequence). Trimming cost V 3 bases and J 6 bases; bases outside gene matches: 7. CDR3 length: 15 residues. The full variable domain, with the rest looked up from reference TRBV19 and TRBJ2-7, is DGGITQSPKYLFRKEGQNVTLSCEQNLNHDAMYWYRQDPGQGLRLIYYSQIVNDFQKGDIAEGYSVSREKKESFPLTVTSAQKNPTAFYLCASSMDGQGAVEQYFGPGTRLTVT.

The DNA of the CDR3 is TGTGCCAGCAGCCAACACTCGGGACGCCCCTACGAGCAGTACTTC. It encodes CASSQHSGRPYEQYF. The chain combines TRBV28 with TRBJ2-7, with D possibly being TRBD1 or TRBD2 (5 bases each). The V and J ends lost 6 bases and 2 bases respectively, with 17 bases between them. In germline, CDR1 is MDHEN, CDR2 SYDVKM. This CDR3 region has 15 residues.

The CDR3 reads CASSPLKGEQFF. In DNA, the CDR3 is TGTGCCAGCAGCCCCCTTAAGGGTGAGCAGTTCTTC. This sequence joins TRBV3-1 (or the pseudogene TRBV3-2) and TRBJ2-1, with D unclear. V lost 4 bases and J 9 bases, leaving 10 bases between the germline ends. Germline V gene sequence: CDR1 LGHDT, CDR2 YNNKEL (reference sequence). CDR3 length equals 12 residues.